The clone carrying this T cell receptor (beta chain) was counted between two and nine times. The sample comes from a study of cytomegalovirus exposure and HLA in healthy donors. Background on the study: HLA-typed donors contributed approximately 92 million unique TCRs, which were held in an early data release.

CDR3 length: 12 amino acids. The V end lost 4 bases, the J end lost 6 bases, and 7 bases lay between the germline ends. CDR1 and CDR2 from the germline V gene are SNHLY and FYNNEI. It was with 60 Vbeta and 13 Jbeta primers that the PCR ran. TCRdb's table, derived via immunoSEQ multiplex PCR, lists solely in-frame clones and lacks some. This table holds around 45,000 clones, 72% found once. This sequence originates from a man aged 25 to 40 in good health and CMV-seronegative. The rearrangement joins TRBV2 to TRBJ1-5; D is unresolved. Sequencing was carried out using PBMCs. CDR3 DNA: TGTGCCAGCAGTGCAGTTGTTCAGCCCCAGCATTTT. Residues: CASSAVVQPQHF.